Presented here are 3 T cell receptor beta chains from one specimen sequenced in a study. TCRdb fed the 5' RACE reads into MiXCR, producing one record per CDR3 protein. The sample consists of around 37,000 distinct CDR3 sequences, around 30% of them appearing once. Sequencing used memory CD4+ T cells sorted from a lymph node. Subset of the sample: memory CD4+ T cells, CD4+CD45RO+CD25-. The receptors shown here come from a female donor with breast cancer.

The chain links TRBV6-4 to TRBJ2-7; 9 nucleotides align to TRBD1. The CDR3 runs 17 residues. The germline gives CDR1 MRHNA, CDR2 SNTAGT. The V and J ends lost 7 bases and 8 bases, in that order; junction bases with no gene match: 21. The CDR3 sequence: CASKITLGTGKLPQQYF. The DNA for the CDR3 is TGTGCCAGCAAGATCACGCTGGGGACAGGGAAGTTACCCCAGCAGTACTTC.

J is TRBJ2-7 and V is TRBV11-1, with 12 positions matching TRBD2. This CDR3 region has 16 residues. Trimming at V came to 4 bases and at J to 1 base, leaving 5 bases not matched to a gene. Germline loops: CDR1 SGHAT, CDR2 FQDESV (reference sequence). The CDR3 reads CASSSVTSGGSYEQYF. The CDR3 coding sequence is TGTGCCAGCAGCTCTGTGACTAGCGGGGGATCCTACGAGCAGTACTTC.

This clonotype was observed at least ten times. The rearrangement joins TRBV7-6 to TRBJ2-1, with 9 bases identical to TRBD1. CDR3 size: 15 residues. In germline, CDR1 is SGHVS, CDR2 FNYEAQ. J lost 7 bases, V lost 0 bases, and 4 bases had no gene match. CDR3 amino acids: CASSLAPDRGNEQFF. CDR3 in DNA: TGTGCCAGCAGCTTAGCCCCCGACAGGGGGAATGAGCAGTTCTTC.